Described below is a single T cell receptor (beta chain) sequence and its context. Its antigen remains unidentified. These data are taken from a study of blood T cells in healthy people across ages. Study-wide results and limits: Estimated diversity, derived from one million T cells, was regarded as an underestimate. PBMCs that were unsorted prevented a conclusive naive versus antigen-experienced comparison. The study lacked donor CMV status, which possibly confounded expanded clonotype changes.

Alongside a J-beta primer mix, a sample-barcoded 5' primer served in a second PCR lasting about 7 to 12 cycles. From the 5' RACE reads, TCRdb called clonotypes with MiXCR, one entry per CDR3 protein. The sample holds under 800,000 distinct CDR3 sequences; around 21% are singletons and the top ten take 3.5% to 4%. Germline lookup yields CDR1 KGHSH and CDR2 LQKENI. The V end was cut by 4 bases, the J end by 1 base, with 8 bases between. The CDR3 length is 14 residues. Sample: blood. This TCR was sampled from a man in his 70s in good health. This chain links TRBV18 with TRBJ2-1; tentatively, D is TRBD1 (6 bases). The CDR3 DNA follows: TGTGCCAGCTCACAGGGACATTCCTACAATGAGCAGTTCTTC. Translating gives CASSQGHSYNEQFF.